These T cell receptor beta chains were read from a single sample in a study of blood T cells in healthy people across ages. MiXCR, run by TCRdb on the 5' RACE reads, gives a single entry per CDR3 protein. The sample has around 800,000 distinct CDR3 sequences; 60% to 80% are singletons. Sequencing was performed on blood. These receptors originate from a man under 40 in good health. Each CDR3 is given with its conserved first and last residue. Each record gives: V gene, D gene, clone size, J gene, CDR3 DNA, CDR3 protein. A D gene is named only where the DNA matches it firmly. For some rows the clone size is stated as once, few or many, or as a class when expanded; others skip it.

V: TRBV5-6
D: .
size: many
J: TRBJ2-1
DNA: TGTGCCAGCAGCTTGGTAGGGTGGGATGAGCAGTTCTTC
CDR3: CASSLVGWDEQFF

V: TRBV4-3
D: TRBD1
size: .
J: TRBJ1-6
DNA: TGCGCCAGCAGCCAAGGGGACAGGGAAGATTCGCCCCTCCACTTT
CDR3: CASSQGDREDSPLHF

V: TRBV6-6
D: .
size: once
J: TRBJ2-7
DNA: TGTGCCAGCAGTCGGGACAATGGGGAGCAGTACTTC
CDR3: CASSRDNGEQYF

V: TRBV4-2
D: .
size: .
J: TRBJ2-7
DNA: TGTGCCAGCAGCCAACAAGAATTAGCTGTCTCCTACGAGCAGTACTTC
CDR3: CASSQQELAVSYEQYF

V: TRBV6-5
D: TRBD1
size: .
J: TRBJ2-1
DNA: TGTGCCAGCAGTTCAGCGGACAGGGGTGTCGATGAGCAGTTCTTC
CDR3: CASSSADRGVDEQFF

V: TRBV18
D: .
size: .
J: TRBJ2-2
DNA: TGTGCCAGCTCACTCCCGACAGAGAACACCGGGGAGCTGTTTTTT
CDR3: CASSLPTENTGELFF

V: TRBV5-1
D: TRBD1
size: .
J: TRBJ1-5
DNA: TGCGCCAGCAGCCCAGGGGACAGGGGGTTTGGTCAGCCCCAGCATTTT
CDR3: CASSPGDRGFGQPQHF

V: TRBV6-2/TRBV6-3
D: .
size: few
J: TRBJ1-5
DNA: TGTGCCAGCAACAACGGGGCAAAGCAGCCCCAGCATTTT
CDR3: CASNNGAKQPQHF

V: TRBV10-3
D: .
size: .
J: TRBJ2-1
DNA: TGTGCCACCAGGGACCCTAGTTTCTCCTACAATGAGCAGTTCTTC
CDR3: CATRDPSFSYNEQFF

V: TRBV6-6
D: .
size: once
J: TRBJ2-5
DNA: TGTGCCAGCACCGGGGGTTGGTACAATGAGCAGTACTTC
CDR3: CASTGGWYNEQYF

V: TRBV4-3
D: .
size: .
J: TRBJ2-1
DNA: TGCGCCAGCAGCCAAGGAATAGGACTAATAGCTGATGAGCAGTTCTTC
CDR3: CASSQGIGLIADEQFF

V: TRBV5-1
D: .
size: .
J: TRBJ2-3
DNA: TGCGCCAGCAGCTTGGCTCACACCCGCACAGATACGCAGTATTTT
CDR3: CASSLAHTRTDTQYF

V: TRBV2
D: TRBD1
size: few
J: TRBJ2-1
DNA: TGTGCCAGCAGTGGGGACAGGCACAATGAGCAGTTCTTC
CDR3: CASSGDRHNEQFF

V: TRBV7-9
D: TRBD1
size: .
J: TRBJ1-2
DNA: TGTGCCAGCAGCTTAGGGGACAGGTGGGATGGCTACACCTTC
CDR3: CASSLGDRWDGYTF

V: TRBV7-3
D: .
size: .
J: TRBJ2-1
DNA: TGTGCCAGCAGCTTAGACATACGCTCCTACAATGAGCAGTTCTTC
CDR3: CASSLDIRSYNEQFF

V: TRBV12-3/TRBV12-4
D: TRBD1
size: .
J: TRBJ2-1
DNA: TGTGCCAGCAGTTTCGGGGACAGGCCCTACAATGAGCAGTTCTTC
CDR3: CASSFGDRPYNEQFF

V: TRBV4-2
D: TRBD1
size: .
J: TRBJ2-5
DNA: TGTGCCAGCAGCCAAGGCCTGACAGGGAAGGAAGAGACCCAGTACTTC
CDR3: CASSQGLTGKEETQYF